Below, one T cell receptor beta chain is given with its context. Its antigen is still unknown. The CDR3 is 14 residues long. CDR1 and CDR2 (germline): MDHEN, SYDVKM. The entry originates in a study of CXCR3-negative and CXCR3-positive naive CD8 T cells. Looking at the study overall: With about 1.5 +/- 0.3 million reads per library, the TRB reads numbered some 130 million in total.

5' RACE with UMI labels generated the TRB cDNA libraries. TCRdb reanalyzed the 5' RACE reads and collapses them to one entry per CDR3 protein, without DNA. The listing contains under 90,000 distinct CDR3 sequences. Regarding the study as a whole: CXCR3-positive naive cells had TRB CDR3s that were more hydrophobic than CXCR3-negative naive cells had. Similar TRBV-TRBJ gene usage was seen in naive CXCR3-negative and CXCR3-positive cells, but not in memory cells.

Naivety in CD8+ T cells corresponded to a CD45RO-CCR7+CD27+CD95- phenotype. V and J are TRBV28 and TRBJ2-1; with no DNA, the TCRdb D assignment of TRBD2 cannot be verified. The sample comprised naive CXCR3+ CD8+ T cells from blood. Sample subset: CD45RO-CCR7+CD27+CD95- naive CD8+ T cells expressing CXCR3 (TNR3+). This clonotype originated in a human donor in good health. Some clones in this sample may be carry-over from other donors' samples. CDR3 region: CASSPRIAYDEQFF.